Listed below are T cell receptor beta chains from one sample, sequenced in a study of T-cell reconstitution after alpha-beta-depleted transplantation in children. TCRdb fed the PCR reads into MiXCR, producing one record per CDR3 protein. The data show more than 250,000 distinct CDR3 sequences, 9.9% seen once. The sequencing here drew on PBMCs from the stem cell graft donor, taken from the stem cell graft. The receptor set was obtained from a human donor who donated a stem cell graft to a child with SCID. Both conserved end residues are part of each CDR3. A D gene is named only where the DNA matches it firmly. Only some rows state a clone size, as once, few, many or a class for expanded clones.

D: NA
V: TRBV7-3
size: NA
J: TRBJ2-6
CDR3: CASSLKKQTSGANVLTF
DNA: TGTGCCAGCAGCTTAAAAAAACAGACCTCTGGGGCCAACGTCCTGACTTTC

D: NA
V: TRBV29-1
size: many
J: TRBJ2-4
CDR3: CSVQPELAKNIQYF
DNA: TGCAGCGTTCAGCCCGAGCTAGCCAAAAACATTCAGTACTTC

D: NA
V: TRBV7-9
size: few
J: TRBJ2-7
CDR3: CASSLSRSDEQYF
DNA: TGTGCCAGCAGCTTGTCTAGGTCCGACGAGCAGTACTTC

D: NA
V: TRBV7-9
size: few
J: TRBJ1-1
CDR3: CASSLGPGGSNTEAFF
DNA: TGTGCCAGCAGCTTAGGGCCCGGGGGTTCGAACACTGAAGCTTTCTTT

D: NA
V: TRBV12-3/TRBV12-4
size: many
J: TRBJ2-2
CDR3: CASSLGVGQYTGELFF
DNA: TGTGCCAGCAGTTTAGGGGTAGGGCAGTACACCGGGGAGCTGTTTTTT

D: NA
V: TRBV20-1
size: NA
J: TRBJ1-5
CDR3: CSARDVGQPQHF
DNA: TGCAGTGCTAGAGATGTGGGACAGCCCCAGCATTTT

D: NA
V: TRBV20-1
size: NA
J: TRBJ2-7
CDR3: CSARDRIAVTYEQYF
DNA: TGCAGTGCTAGAGATAGAATAGCCGTTACCTACGAGCAGTACTTC

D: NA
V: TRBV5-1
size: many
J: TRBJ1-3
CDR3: CASSLGDGVGNTIYF
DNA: TGCGCCAGCAGCTTGGGGGACGGCGTTGGAAACACCATATATTTT

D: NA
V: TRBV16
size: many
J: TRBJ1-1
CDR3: CASSQTTRGEAFF
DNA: TGTGCCAGCAGCCAAACGACGAGGGGTGAAGCTTTCTTT

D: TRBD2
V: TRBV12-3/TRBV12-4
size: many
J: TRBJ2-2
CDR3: CASSFAAGGTGELFF
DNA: TGTGCCAGCAGTTTCGCAGCGGGGGGCACCGGGGAGCTGTTTTTT

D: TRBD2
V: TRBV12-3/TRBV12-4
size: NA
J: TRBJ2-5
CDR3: CASSLTSGLQETQYF
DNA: TGTGCCAGCAGCTTGACTAGCGGGCTGCAAGAGACCCAGTACTTC

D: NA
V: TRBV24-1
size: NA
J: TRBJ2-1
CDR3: CATSSSRTYNEQFF
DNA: TGTGCCACCAGTTCGAGCCGGACCTACAATGAGCAGTTCTTC

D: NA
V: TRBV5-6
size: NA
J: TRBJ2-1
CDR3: CASSWGRDARDNEQFF
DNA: TGTGCCAGCAGCTGGGGACGGGATGCGCGGGACAATGAGCAGTTCTTC

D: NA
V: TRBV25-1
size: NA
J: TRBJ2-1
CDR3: CASSESHVPNEQFF
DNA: TGTGCCAGCAGTGAATCCCACGTCCCTAATGAGCAGTTCTTC

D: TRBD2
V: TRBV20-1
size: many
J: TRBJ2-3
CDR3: CSASSLAGITDTQYF
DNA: TGCAGTGCTAGTAGCCTAGCGGGGATCACAGATACGCAGTATTTT

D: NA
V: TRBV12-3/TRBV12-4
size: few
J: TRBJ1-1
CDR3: CASSLGRWLDEAFF
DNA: TGTGCCAGCAGCTTAGGTCGGTGGCTCGATGAAGCTTTCTTT

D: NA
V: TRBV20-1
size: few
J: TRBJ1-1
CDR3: CSRIRGEAFF
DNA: TGCAGCCGAATCAGGGGTGAAGCTTTCTTT

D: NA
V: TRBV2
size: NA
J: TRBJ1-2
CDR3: CASSGGRVDYGYTF
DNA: TGTGCCAGCAGTGGAGGCAGGGTAGACTATGGCTACACCTTC

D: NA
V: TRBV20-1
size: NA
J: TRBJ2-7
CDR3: CSATEAPYEQYF
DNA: TGCAGTGCTACAGAAGCCCCCTACGAGCAGTACTTC

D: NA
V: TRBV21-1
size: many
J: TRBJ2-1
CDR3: CASSAELSGGQYNEQFF
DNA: TGTGCCAGCAGCGCAGAGCTTAGCGGGGGGCAGTACAATGAGCAGTTCTTC

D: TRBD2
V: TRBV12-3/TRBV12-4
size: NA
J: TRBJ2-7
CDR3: CASSFWTSEQYF
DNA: TGTGCCAGCAGTTTTTGGACTAGCGAGCAGTACTTC

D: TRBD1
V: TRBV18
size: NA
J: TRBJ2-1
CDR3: CASSPEKGTGGEEQFF
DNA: TGTGCCAGCTCACCCGAGAAGGGGACAGGGGGCGAGGAGCAGTTCTTC

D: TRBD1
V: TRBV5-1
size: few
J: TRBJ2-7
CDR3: CASSVGDRVDYEQYF
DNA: TGCGCCAGCAGCGTAGGGGACAGGGTAGATTACGAGCAGTACTTC

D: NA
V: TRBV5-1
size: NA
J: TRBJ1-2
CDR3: CASSLDGGVYGYTF
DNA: TGCGCCAGCAGCTTGGACGGGGGGGTCTATGGCTACACCTTC

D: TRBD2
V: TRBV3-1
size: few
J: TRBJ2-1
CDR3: CASSQDSSGGAREQFF
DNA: TGTGCCAGCAGCCAAGATTCCAGCGGGGGGGCACGTGAGCAGTTCTTC

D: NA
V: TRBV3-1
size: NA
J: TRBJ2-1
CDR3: CASSPGGISYNEQFF
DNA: TGTGCCAGCAGCCCTGGGGGGATCTCCTACAATGAGCAGTTCTTC

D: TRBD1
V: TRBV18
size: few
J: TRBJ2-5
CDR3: CASSPGTGLETQYF
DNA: TGTGCCAGCTCACCGGGGACAGGGTTGGAGACCCAGTACTTC

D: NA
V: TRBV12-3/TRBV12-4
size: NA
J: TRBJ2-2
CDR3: CASSLNQGTGELFF
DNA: TGTGCCAGCAGTTTAAATCAGGGCACCGGGGAGCTGTTTTTT

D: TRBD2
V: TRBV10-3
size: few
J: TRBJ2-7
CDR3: CAITKTSGGGEQYF
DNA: TGTGCCATCACCAAGACTAGCGGGGGAGGCGAGCAGTACTTC

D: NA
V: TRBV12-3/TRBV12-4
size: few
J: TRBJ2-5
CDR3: CASSPELGETQYF
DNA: TGTGCCAGCAGCCCAGAGCTCGGAGAGACCCAGTACTTC

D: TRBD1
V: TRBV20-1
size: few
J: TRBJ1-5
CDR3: CSANRGSNQPQHF
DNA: TGCAGTGCCAACAGGGGGAGCAATCAGCCCCAGCATTTT

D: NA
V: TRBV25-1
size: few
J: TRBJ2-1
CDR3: CASRNVGSYNEQFF
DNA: TGTGCCAGCAGGAACGTCGGGTCCTACAATGAGCAGTTCTTC

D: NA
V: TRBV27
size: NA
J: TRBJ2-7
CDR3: CASSSQISYEQYF
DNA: TGTGCCAGCAGTTCCCAAATTTCCTACGAGCAGTACTTC

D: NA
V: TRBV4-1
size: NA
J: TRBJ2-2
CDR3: CASSQERSGGTGELFF
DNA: TGCGCCAGCAGCCAAGAAAGGTCAGGGGGGACCGGGGAGCTGTTTTTT

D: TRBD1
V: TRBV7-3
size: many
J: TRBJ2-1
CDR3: CASSLTGTAYNEQFF
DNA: TGTGCCAGCAGCTTAACCGGGACAGCTTACAATGAGCAGTTCTTC

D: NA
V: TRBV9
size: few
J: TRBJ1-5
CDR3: CASSQSGGNQPQHF
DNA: TGTGCCAGCAGCCAGTCAGGTGGCAATCAGCCCCAGCATTTT

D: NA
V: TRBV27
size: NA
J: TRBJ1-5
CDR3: CASSLVGSRQPQHF
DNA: TGTGCCAGCAGTTTGGTAGGGAGTAGACAGCCCCAGCATTTT

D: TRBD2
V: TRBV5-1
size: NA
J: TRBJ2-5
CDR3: CASSLLSPSGGGETQYF
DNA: TGCGCCAGCAGCTTGTTGTCGCCTAGCGGGGGGGGAGAGACCCAGTACTTC

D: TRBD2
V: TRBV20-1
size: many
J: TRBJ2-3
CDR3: CSAKMGGYGTDTQYF
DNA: TGCAGTGCGAAGATGGGGGGGTACGGCACAGATACGCAGTATTTT

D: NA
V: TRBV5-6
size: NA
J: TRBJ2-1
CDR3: CASTRRGYNEQFF
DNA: TGTGCCAGCACCCGCCGGGGGTACAATGAGCAGTTCTTC

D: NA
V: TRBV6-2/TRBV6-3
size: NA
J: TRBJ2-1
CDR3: CASSSPYNEQFF
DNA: TGTGCCAGCAGTTCCCCCTACAATGAGCAGTTCTTC

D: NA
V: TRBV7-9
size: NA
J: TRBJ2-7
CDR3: CASSARDSLYEQYF
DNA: TGTGCCAGCAGCGCGCGGGACAGCCTTTACGAGCAGTACTTC